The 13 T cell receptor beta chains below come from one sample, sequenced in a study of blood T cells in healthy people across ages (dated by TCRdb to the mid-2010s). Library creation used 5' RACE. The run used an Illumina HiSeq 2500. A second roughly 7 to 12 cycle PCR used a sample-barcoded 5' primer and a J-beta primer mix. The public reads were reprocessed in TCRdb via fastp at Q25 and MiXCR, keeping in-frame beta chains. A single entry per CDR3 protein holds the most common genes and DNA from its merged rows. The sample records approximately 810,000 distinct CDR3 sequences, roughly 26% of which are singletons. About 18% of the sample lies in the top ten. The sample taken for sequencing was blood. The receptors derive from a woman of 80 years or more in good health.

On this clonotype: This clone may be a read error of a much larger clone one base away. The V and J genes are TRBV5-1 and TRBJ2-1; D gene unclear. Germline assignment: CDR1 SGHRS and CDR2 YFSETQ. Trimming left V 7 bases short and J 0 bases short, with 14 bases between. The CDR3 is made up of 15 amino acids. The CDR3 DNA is TGCGCCAGCTTCGAGTCCCGACTCTCCTACAATGAGCAGTTCTTC. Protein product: CASFESRLSYNEQFF.

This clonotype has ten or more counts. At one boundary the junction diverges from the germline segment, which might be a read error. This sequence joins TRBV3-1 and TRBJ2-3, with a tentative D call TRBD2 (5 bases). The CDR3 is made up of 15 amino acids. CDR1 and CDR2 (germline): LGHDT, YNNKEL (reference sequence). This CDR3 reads CASSQGGTSGDTQYF. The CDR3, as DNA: TGCGCCAGCAGCCAAGGAGGAACTTCGGGAGATACGCAGTATTTT.

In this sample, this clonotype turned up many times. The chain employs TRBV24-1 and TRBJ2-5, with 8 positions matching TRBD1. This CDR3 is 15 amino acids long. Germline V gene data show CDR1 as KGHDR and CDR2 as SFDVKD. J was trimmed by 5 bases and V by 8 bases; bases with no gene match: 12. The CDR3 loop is CATNPGQGAVETQYF. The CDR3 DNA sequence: TGTGCCACCAACCCCGGGCAGGGGGCGGTGGAGACCCAGTACTTC.

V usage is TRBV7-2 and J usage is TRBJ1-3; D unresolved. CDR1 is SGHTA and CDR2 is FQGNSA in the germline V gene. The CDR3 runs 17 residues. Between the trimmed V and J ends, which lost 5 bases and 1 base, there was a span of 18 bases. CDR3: CASSAQTFALSGNTIYF. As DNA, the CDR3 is TGTGCCAGCAGCGCCCAGACTTTCGCCCTTTCTGGAAACACCATATATTTT. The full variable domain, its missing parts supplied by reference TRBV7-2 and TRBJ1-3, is GAGVSQSPSNKVTEKGKDVELRCDPISGHTALYWYRQSLGQGLEFLIYFQGNSAPDKSGLPSDRFSAERTGGSVSTLTIQRTQQEDSAVYLCASSAQTFALSGNTIYFGEGSWLTVV.

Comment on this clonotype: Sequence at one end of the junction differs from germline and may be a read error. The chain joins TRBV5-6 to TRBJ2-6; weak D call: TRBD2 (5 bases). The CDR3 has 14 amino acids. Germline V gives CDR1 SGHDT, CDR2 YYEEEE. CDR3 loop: CASSLGTRANVRTF. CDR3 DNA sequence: TGTGCCAGCAGCTTAGGTACTAGGGCCAACGTCCGGACTTTC. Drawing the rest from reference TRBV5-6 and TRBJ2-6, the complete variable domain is DAGVTQSPTHLIKTRGQQVTLRCSPKSGHDTVSWYQQALGQGPQFIFQYYEEEERQRGNFPDRFSGHQFPNYSSELNVNALLLGDSALYLCASSLGTRANVRTFGAGSRLTVL.

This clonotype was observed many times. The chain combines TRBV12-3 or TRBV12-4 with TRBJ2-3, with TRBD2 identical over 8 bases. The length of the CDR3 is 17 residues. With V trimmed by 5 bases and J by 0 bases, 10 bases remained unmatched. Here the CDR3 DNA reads TGTGCCAGCAGTCCGAGCGGGGGTCGAACTAGCACAGATACGCAGTATTTT. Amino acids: CASSPSGGRTSTDTQYF.

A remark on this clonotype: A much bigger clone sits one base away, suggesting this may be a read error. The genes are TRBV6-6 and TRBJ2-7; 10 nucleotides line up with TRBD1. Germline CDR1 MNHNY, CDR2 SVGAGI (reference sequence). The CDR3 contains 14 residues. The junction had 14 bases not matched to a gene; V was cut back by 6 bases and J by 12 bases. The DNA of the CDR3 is TGTGCCAGCAGGCTCGGACAGGGGGTAGAGACCCGGTACTTC. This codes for CASRLGQGVETRYF.

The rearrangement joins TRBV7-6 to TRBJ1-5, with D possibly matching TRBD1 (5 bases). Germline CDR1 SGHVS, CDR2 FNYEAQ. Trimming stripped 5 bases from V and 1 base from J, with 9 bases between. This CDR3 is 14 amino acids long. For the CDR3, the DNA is TGTGCCAGCAGCGGACGGACAAGCAATCAGCCCCAGCATTTT. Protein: CASSGRTSNQPQHF.

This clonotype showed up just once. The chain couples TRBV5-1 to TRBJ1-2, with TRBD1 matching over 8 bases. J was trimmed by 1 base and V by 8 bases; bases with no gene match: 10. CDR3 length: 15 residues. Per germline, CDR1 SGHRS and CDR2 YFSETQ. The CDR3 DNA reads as TGCGCCAGTACCACCGGACAGGGCGTTAACTATGGCTACACCTTC. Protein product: CASTTGQGVNYGYTF.

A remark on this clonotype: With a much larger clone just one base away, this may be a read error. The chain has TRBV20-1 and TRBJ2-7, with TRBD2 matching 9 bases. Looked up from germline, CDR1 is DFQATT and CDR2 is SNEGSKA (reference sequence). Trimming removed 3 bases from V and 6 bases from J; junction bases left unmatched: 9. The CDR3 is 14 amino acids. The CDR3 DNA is TGCAGTGCTAGTAGCGGGGGCGCTGCCCCCGAGCAGTACTTC. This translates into CSASSGGAAPEQYF.

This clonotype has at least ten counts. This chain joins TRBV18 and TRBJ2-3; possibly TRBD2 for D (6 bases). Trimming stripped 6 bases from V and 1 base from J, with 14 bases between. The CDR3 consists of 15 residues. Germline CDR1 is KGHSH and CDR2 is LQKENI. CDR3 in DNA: TGTGCCAGCTCCCCCGGGACTCTAGGCACAGATACGCAGTATTTT. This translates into CASSPGTLGTDTQYF.

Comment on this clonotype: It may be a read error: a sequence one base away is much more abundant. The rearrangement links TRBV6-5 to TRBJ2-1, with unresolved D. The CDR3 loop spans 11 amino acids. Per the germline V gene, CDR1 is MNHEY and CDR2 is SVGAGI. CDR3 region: CAGSYGREQFF. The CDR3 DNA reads TGTGCCGGCAGTTACGGTAGGGAGCAGTTCTTC.

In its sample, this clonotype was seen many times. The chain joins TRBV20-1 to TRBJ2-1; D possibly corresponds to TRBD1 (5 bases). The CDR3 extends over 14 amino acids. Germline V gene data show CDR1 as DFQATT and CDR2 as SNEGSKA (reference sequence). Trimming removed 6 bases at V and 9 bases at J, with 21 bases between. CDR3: CSAAHDQGRIEQFF. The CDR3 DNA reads TGCAGTGCCGCGCATGACCAGGGTCGTATTGAGCAGTTCTTC.